This T cell receptor (beta chain) was captured by sequencing in a study of cytomegalovirus exposure and HLA in healthy donors. For the study at large: Early released data comprised some 91 million unique TCRs from HLA-typed donors.

Study results and limitations: Later analysis demonstrated an association between a missense DCLRE1C variant and TCR beta V- and J-gene trimming. In vitro confirmation showed three CMV-associated chains to be CMV antigen specific.

With regard to this clone: Its antigen is undetermined.

The CDR3 extends over 14 amino acids. V trimming: 4 bases; J trimming: 4 bases; junction bases outside the gene matches: 5. From germline, CDR1 is SGHDT and CDR2 YYEEEE. Use of 60 Vbeta and 13 Jbeta primers characterized the PCR. TCRdb keeps only in-frame clones here, not all; method: immunoSEQ multiplex PCR. The sample has roughly 100,000 clones, 78% seen once; the top ten hold less than 3.5%. The sequenced material came from PBMCs. This chain uses TRBV5-6 with TRBJ2-1, with 7 bases fitting TRBD2. This receptor was obtained from a middle-aged woman in good health and CMV-seronegative. CDR3: CASSVVGGYNEQFF. The CDR3 DNA follows: TGTGCCAGCAGCGTTGTGGGAGGGTACAATGAGCAGTTCTTC.